This entry lists 14 T cell receptor beta chains sequenced from one sample in a study of regulatory T cells in long-lasting Graves disease. Sample time point: newly diagnosed GD, antithyroid drugs for less than 3 months. Preparation of the TCR library used RNA extracted from PBMCs. Researchers made TCR beta libraries by using iRepertoire HTBI primers and running Arm-PCR on CDR3 regions. TCRdb re-derived calls from the multiplex PCR reads in MiXCR, one entry per CDR3 protein. Of about half a million distinct CDR3 sequences listed, about 12% were seen once; the top ten hold 7.5% to 9%. A further study also used this sample, focusing on T cells in Graves' hyperthyroidism and ophthalmopathy.

The specimen comprised peripheral blood mononuclear cells (PBMCs), sampled at new diagnosis, from a patient treated with antithyroid drugs. The receptors were gathered from a woman in her 30s with Graves disease.

This clonotype was recorded at least ten times. For the CDR3, the DNA is TGTGCCAGCAGTTACTCGCTCGAGGGGAGGTACAATGAGCAGTTCTTC. Translating it yields CASSYSLEGRYNEQFF. The gene calls are TRBV6-5 and TRBJ2-1, with D possibly being TRBD2 (6 bases). CDR1 and CDR2 from the germline V gene are MNHEY and SVGAGI. The CDR3 is 16 residues long. The V and J ends lost 0 bases and 4 bases respectively, with 13 bases between them.

This clonotype was found many times. This sequence joins TRBV18 and TRBJ1-5; 10 bases map to TRBD1. The V and J ends lost 8 bases and 2 bases, in that order; junction bases with no gene match: 6. The CDR3 has 15 residues. Germline CDR1 KGHSH, CDR2 LQKENI. CDR3: CASSPGTGGNQPQHF. In nucleotides, the CDR3 is TGTGCCAGCAGTCCCGGGACAGGGGGCAATCAGCCCCAGCATTTT.

This clonotype was detected only a few times. This rearrangement joins TRBV10-3 to TRBJ2-7; a possible D gene is TRBD1 (6 bases). Trimming took 11 bases from V and 0 from J, leaving 17 bases between them. The germline CDR1 and CDR2 sequences are ENHRY and SYGVKD. This CDR3 comprises 14 residues. The CDR3, as DNA: TGTGCCGTCGGCCGGACAGAGAGCTCCTACGAGCAGTACTTC. Protein: CAVGRTESSYEQYF.

As concerns this clonotype: Since a much larger clone is just one base distant, this may be a read error. The rearrangement uses TRBV30 and TRBJ1-2; D gene ambiguous. The CDR3 length is 13 residues. Germline values: CDR1 GTSNPN, CDR2 SVGIG (reference sequence). In DNA form, the CDR3 reads TGTGCCTGGACGCGCGGCCTCGGCATCGGCTGCACCTTC. Translating gives CAWTRGLGIGCTF.

This clonotype was picked up many times. CDR3 residues: CASRYQGNTEAFF. DNA for the CDR3: TGTGCCAGCAGATATCAGGGGAACACTGAAGCTTTCTTT. The chain recombines TRBV6-1 with TRBJ1-1; maybe TRBD1 (5 bases). The germline CDR1 and CDR2 sequences are MNHNS and SASEGT. This CDR3 is 13 amino acids long. The germline V and J ends were trimmed by 6 bases and 1 base, with 9 bases remaining between them.

This clonotype appeared many times. The chain joins TRBV27 to TRBJ2-7, with 13 bases aligning to TRBD2. The J segment lost 6 bases and the V segment lost 2 bases, leaving 16 bases of the junction unmatched. Germline lookup yields CDR1 MNHEY and CDR2 SMNVEV (reference sequence). The CDR3 spans 19 residues. For the CDR3, the DNA is TGTGCCAGCAGTTTAAGGTTGGACGGAACTAGCGGGAGGGCATCCGAGCAGTACTTC. Translated, it gives CASSLRLDGTSGRASEQYF.

In its sample, this clonotype was seen many times. V is TRBV12-3 or TRBV12-4 and J is TRBJ2-3, with 13 nucleotides matching TRBD2. The CDR3 totals 17 residues. V was pared by 4 bases and J by 4 bases, with 8 bases of the junction left unmatched. CDR3 region: CASSSRLAGGTPDTQYF. DNA for the CDR3: TGTGCCAGCAGTTCTCGACTAGCGGGAGGCACCCCAGATACGCAGTATTTT.

This clonotype was found many times. V gene TRBV6-1 combines with J gene TRBJ2-7; 12 positions agree with TRBD2. V lost 8 bases, J lost 4 bases, and 9 bases stayed unmatched. This CDR3 is built from 15 residues. Germline CDR1 and CDR2: MNHNS and SASEGT. The CDR3 sequence is CASWDRTSGDYEQYF. As DNA, the CDR3 is TGTGCCAGCTGGGATAGGACTAGCGGGGATTACGAGCAGTACTTC.

The V gene is TRBV9, the J gene TRBJ2-1, with D possibly matching TRBD1 (6 bases). The germline gives CDR1 SGDLS, CDR2 YYNGEE. Trimming took 3 bases from V and 5 from J, leaving 12 bases between them. This CDR3 spans 14 amino acids. The CDR3 is CASSGGQLDNEQFF. Written as DNA, the CDR3 is TGTGCCAGCAGCGGCGGACAGTTAGACAATGAGCAGTTCTTC.

At least ten counts were recorded for this clonotype. The rearrangement links TRBV20-1 to TRBJ2-7; D is unresolved. The CDR3 sequence is 12 residues long. Trimming took 8 bases from V and 0 from J, leaving 11 bases between them. Per the germline V gene, CDR1 is DFQATT and CDR2 is SNEGSKA (reference sequence). CDR3 region: CSILDNSYEQYF. CDR3 nucleotides: TGCAGTATTCTAGACAACTCCTACGAGCAGTACTTC.

This clonotype was observed many times. The J gene is TRBJ2-3, the V gene TRBV2; 8 bases fit TRBD2. Per the germline V gene, CDR1 is SNHLY and CDR2 is FYNNEI. The CDR3 has 14 amino acids. J lost 10 bases, V lost 6 bases, and 12 bases had no gene match. The CDR3 sequence: CASRSGTRGAAQYF. CDR3 DNA: TGTGCCAGCAGGTCCGGGACTAGGGGGGCCGCGCAGTATTTT.

V and J are TRBV29-1 and TRBJ2-7; perhaps TRBD2 as D (5 bases). There are 15 residues in the CDR3. Germline CDR1 reads SQVTM; CDR2 reads ANQGSEA. V lost 0 bases to trimming and J lost 2 bases, with 14 bases between them. CDR3 protein: CSVEDAPEEPYEQYF. In nucleotides, the CDR3 is TGCAGCGTTGAAGACGCCCCGGAGGAGCCCTACGAGCAGTACTTC.

This clonotype was observed at least ten times. V and J are TRBV9 and TRBJ2-2; D is uncertain. Trimming stripped 0 bases from V and 0 bases from J, with 9 bases between. Looked up from germline, CDR1 is SGDLS and CDR2 is YYNGEE. This CDR3 is built from 16 residues. The CDR3: CASSVASGPNTGELFF. CDR3 DNA sequence: TGTGCCAGCAGCGTAGCATCCGGACCGAACACCGGGGAGCTGTTTTTT.

This clonotype was observed many times. The chain is built from TRBV28 and TRBJ1-1, with 8 bases lining up with TRBD1. Germline V CDR1 and CDR2: MDHEN, SYDVKM. The CDR3 spans 12 residues. Trimming at V came to 4 bases and at J to 10 bases, leaving 5 bases not matched to a gene. CDR3 sequence reads: CASSSGQGRAFF. The CDR3 DNA reads as TGTGCCAGCAGTTCCGGACAGGGTAGAGCTTTCTTT.